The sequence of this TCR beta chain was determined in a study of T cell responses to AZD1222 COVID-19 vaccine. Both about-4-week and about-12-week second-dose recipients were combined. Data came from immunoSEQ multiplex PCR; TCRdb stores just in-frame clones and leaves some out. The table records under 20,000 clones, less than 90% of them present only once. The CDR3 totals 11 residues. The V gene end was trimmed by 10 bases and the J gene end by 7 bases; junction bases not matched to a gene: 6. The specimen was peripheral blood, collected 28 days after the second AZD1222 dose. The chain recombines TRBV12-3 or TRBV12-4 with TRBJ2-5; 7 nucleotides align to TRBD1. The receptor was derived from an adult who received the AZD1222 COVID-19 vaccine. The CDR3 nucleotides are TGTGCCACCCGGGACAGAGGGACCCAGTACTTC. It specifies CATRDRGTQYF.